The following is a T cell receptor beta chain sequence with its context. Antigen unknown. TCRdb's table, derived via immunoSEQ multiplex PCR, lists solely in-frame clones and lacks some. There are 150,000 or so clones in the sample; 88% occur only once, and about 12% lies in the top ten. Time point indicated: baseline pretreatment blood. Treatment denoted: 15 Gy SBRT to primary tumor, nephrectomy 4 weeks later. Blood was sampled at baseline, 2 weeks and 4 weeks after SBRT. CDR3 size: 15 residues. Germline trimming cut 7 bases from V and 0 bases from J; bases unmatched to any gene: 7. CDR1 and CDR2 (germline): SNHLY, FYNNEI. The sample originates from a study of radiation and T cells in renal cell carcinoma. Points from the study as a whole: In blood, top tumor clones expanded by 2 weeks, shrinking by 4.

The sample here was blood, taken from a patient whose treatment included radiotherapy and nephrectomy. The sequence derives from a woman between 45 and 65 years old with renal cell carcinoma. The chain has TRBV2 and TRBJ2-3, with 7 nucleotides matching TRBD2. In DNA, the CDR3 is TGTGCCAGCACGCGGGGGAGACCTAGCACAGATACGCAGTATTTT. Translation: CASTRGRPSTDTQYF.